This TCR beta chain is from a study of T cell clones after liver transplantation. About the study: A pre-transplant mixed lymphocyte reaction with TCRbeta sequencing defined graft-donor-reactive clones followed in post-transplant blood. Whole-study results and caveats: These preliminary findings come from unstandardized post-transplant sampling times.

A remark on this clone: Its antigen is unknown.

The protocol was immunoSEQ multiplex PCR, while the TCRdb copy is restricted to in-frame clones and leaves out a portion. There are roughly 23,000 clones in the sample; about 93% occur only once, and 20% to 30% lies in the top ten. CD3+CD4+ and CD3+CD8+ cells were FACS-sorted from thawed unstimulated PBMCs. The CDR3 covers 14 residues. In germline, CDR1 is MDHEN, CDR2 SYDVKM. The trim removed 6 bases at V and 7 bases at J, leaving 11 bases unmatched. The source of this sequence is a human patient who received a liver transplant. Some T cells may arise from the graft donor. This chain uses TRBV28 with TRBJ1-2; 7 bases fit TRBD1. Sequencing was performed on CD8+ T cells from blood, taken approximately 26 months after liver transplant. CDR3 coding DNA: TGTGCCAGCAGGGAGACAGGGCGGGGCGGTGGCTACACCTTC. Protein: CASRETGRGGGYTF.